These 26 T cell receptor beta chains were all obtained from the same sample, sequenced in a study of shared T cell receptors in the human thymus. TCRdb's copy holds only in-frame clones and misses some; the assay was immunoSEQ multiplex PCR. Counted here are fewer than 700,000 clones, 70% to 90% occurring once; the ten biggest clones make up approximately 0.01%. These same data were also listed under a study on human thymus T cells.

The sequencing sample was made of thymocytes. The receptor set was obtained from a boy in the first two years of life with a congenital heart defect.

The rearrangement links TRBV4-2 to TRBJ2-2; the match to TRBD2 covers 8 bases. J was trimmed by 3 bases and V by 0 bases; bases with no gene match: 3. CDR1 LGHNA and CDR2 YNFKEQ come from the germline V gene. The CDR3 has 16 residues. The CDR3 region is CASSQEREDYTGELFF. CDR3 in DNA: TGTGCCAGCAGCCAAGAGCGGGAGGACTACACCGGGGAGCTGTTTTTT.

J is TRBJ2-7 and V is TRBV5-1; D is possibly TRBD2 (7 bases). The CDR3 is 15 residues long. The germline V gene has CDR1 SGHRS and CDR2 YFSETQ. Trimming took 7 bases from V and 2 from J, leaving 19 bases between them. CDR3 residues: CASRPGGPVPYEQYF. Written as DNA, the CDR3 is TGCGCCAGCCGGCCCGGGGGGCCCGTGCCCTACGAGCAGTACTTC. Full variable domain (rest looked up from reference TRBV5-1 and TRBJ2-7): KAGVTQTPRYLIKTRGQQVTLSCSPISGHRSVSWYQQTPGQGLQFLFEYFSETQRNKGNFPGRFSGRQFSNSRSEMNVSTLELGDSALYLCASRPGGPVPYEQYFGPGTRLTVT.

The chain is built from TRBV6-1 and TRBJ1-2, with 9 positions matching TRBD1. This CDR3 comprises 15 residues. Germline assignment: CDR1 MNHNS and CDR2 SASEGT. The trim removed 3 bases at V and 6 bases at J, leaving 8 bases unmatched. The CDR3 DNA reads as TGTGCCAGCAGTGACCCTGGACAGGGGATGGATGGCTACACCTTC. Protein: CASSDPGQGMDGYTF.

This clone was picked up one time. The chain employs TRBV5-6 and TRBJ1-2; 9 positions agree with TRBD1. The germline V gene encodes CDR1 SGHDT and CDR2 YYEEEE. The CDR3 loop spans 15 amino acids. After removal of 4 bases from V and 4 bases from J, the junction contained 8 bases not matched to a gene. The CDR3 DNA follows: TGTGCCAGCAGCCTACGGACAGGGGCGGGCTATGGCTACACCTTC. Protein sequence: CASSLRTGAGYGYTF.

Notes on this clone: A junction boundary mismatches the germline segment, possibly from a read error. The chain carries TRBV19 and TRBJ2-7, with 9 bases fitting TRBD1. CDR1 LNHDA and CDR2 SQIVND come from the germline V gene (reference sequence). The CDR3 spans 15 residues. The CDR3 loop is CASGISGTGFDEQYF. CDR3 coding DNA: TGTGCCAGTGGTATATCGGGGACAGGGTTCGACGAGCAGTACTTC.

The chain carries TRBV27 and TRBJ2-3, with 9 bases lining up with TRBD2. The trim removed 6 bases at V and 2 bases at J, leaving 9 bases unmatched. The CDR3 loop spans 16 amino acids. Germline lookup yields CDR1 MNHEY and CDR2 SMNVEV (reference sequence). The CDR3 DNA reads TGTGCCAGCAGACCCACCGGGACTAGCTTCACAGATACGCAGTATTTT. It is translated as CASRPTGTSFTDTQYF.

In DNA, the CDR3 is TGTGCCAGCTCACTTCGGACTAGCGGTGGGGGACTTTACAATGAGCAGTTCTTC. This translates into CASSLRTSGGGLYNEQFF. This sequence joins TRBV18 and TRBJ2-1; the match to TRBD2 covers 10 bases. The CDR3 totals 18 residues. V lost 4 bases to trimming and J lost 4 bases; unmatched junction nucleotides: 13. CDR1 and CDR2 from the germline V gene are KGHSH and LQKENI.

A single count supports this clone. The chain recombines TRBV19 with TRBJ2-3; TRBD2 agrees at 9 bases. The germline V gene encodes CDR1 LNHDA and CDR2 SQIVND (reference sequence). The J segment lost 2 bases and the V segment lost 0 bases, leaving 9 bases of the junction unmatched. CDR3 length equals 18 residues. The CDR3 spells CASSIDKRRGRDTDTQYF. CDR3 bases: TGTGCCAGTAGTATAGATAAGAGGCGCGGGAGGGACACAGATACGCAGTATTTT.

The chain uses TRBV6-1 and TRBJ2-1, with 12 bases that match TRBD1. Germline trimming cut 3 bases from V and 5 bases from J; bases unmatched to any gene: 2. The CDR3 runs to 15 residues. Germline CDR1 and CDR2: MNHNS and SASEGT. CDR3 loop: CASSDGTGGNNEQFF. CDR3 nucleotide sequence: TGTGCCAGCAGTGACGGGACAGGGGGCAACAATGAGCAGTTCTTC.

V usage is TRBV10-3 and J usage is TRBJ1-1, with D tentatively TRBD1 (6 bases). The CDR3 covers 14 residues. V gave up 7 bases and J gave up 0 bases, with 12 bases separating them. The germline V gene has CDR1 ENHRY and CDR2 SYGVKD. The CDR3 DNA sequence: TGTGCCATCAATTCGGGGACATTGAACACTGAAGCTTTCTTT. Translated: CAINSGTLNTEAFF.

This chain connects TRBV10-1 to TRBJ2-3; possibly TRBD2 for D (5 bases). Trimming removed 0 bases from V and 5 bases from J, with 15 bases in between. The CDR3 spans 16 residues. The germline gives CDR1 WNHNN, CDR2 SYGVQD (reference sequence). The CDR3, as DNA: TGCGCCAGCAGTGAGTCGGAGAGGGAGAGAGGAGATACGCAGTATTTT. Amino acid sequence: CASSESERERGDTQYF.

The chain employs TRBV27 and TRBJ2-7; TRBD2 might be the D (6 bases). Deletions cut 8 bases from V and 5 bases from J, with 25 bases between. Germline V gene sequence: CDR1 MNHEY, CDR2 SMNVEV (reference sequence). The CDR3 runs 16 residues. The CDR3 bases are TGTGCCAGCCACTTTGAGGGAGGCTCCCCGAGGGACGAGCAGTACTTC. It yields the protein CASHFEGGSPRDEQYF.

CDR3 in DNA: TGTGCCAGCATCACGGGAAGGGTAACCTACGAGCAGTACTTC. It encodes CASITGRVTYEQYF. The genes are TRBV2 and TRBJ2-7; perhaps TRBD2 as D (5 bases). This CDR3 region has 14 residues. The germline gives CDR1 SNHLY, CDR2 FYNNEI. The V end was cut by 7 bases, the J end by 2 bases, with 15 bases between.

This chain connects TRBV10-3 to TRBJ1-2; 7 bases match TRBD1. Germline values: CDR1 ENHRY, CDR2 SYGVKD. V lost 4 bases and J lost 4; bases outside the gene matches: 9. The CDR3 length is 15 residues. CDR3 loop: CAISGVQGDSYGYTF. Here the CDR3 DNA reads TGTGCCATCAGTGGGGTCCAGGGGGATAGCTATGGCTACACCTTC.

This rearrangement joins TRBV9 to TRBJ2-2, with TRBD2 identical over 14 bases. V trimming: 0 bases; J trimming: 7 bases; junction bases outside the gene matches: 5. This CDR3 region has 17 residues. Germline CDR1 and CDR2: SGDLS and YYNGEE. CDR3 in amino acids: CASSVVWGLAGDGELFF. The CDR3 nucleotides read TGTGCCAGCAGCGTAGTTTGGGGACTAGCGGGAGACGGGGAGCTGTTTTTT.

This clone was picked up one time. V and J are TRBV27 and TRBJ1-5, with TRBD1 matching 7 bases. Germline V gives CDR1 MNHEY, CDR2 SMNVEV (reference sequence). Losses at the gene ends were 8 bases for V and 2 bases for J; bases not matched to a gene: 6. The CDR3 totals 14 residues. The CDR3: CASGRQGGNQPQHF. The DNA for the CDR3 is TGTGCCAGCGGCCGACAGGGTGGCAATCAGCCCCAGCATTTT.

The CDR3 reads CASSPGRGLTYEQYF. CDR3 in DNA: TGTGCCAGCAGCCCGGGGAGGGGCCTTACCTACGAGCAGTACTTC. This sequence joins TRBV4-2 and TRBJ2-5, with 7 bases that match TRBD2. The J call may be wrong; the DNA end is better matched by TRBJ2-7. CDR3 length: 15 residues. Looked up from germline, CDR1 is LGHNA and CDR2 is YNFKEQ.

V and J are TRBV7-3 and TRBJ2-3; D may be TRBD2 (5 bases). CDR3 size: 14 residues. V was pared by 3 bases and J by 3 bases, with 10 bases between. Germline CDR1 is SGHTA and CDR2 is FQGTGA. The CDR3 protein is CASSLQRRTDTQYF. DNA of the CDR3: TGTGCCAGCAGCTTGCAGCGGAGAACAGATACGCAGTATTTT. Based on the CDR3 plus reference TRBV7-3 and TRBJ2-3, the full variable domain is GAGVSQTPSNKVTEKGKYVELRCDPISGHTALYWYRQSLGQGPEFLIYFQGTGAADDSGLPNDRFFAVRPEGSVSTLKIQRTERGDSAVYLCASSLQRRTDTQYFGPGTRLTVL.

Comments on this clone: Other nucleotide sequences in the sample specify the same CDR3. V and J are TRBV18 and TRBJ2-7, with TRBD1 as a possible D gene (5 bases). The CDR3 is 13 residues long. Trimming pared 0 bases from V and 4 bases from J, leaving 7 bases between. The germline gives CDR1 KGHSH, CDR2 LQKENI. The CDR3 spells CASSPPDSYEQYF. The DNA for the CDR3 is TGTGCCAGCTCACCACCCGACAGTTACGAGCAGTACTTC.

The DNA for the CDR3 is TGCGCCAGCAGCGTCTCTAGCAGACCCTCTAGCACAGATACGCAGTATTTT. Translating gives CASSVSSRPSSTDTQYF. V gene TRBV5-1 combines with J gene TRBJ2-3, with D maybe TRBD2 (5 bases). Deletions cut 4 bases from V and 0 bases from J, with 18 bases between. CDR1 is SGHRS and CDR2 is YFSETQ in the germline V gene. The CDR3 consists of 17 residues.

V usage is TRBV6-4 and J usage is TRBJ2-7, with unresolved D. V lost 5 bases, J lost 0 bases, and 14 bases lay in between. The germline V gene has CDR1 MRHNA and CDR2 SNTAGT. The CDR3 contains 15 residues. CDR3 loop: CASSTRPLPSYEQYF. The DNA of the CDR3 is TGTGCCAGCAGTACCAGGCCTCTTCCCTCCTACGAGCAGTACTTC.

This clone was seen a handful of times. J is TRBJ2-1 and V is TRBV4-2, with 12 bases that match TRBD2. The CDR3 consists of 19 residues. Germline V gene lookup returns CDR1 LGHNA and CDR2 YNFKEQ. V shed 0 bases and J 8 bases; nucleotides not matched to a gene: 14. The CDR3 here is CASSQEGMMRLAGGDEQFF. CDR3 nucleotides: TGTGCCAGCAGCCAAGAGGGGATGATGAGGCTAGCGGGAGGGGATGAGCAGTTCTTC.

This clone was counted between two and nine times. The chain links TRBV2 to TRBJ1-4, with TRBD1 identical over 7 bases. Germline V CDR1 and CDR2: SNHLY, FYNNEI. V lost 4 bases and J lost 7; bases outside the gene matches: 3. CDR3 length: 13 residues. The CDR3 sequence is CASSGQGSEKLFF. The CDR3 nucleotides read TGTGCCAGCAGTGGACAGGGAAGTGAAAAACTGTTTTTT.

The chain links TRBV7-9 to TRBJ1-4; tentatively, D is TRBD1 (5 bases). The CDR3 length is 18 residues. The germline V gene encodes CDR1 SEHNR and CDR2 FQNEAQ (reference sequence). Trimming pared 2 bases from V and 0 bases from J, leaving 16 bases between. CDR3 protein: CASSLSKGNGSTNEKLFF. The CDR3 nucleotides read TGTGCCAGCAGCTTAAGTAAGGGGAATGGATCAACTAATGAAAAACTGTTTTTT.

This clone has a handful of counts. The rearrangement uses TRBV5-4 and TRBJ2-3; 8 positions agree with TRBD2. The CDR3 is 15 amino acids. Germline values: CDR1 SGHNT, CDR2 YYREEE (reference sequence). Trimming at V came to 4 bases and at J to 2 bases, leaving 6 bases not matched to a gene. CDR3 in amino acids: CASSPSGSPTDTQYF. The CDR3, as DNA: TGTGCCAGCAGCCCCAGCGGGAGCCCCACAGATACGCAGTATTTT.

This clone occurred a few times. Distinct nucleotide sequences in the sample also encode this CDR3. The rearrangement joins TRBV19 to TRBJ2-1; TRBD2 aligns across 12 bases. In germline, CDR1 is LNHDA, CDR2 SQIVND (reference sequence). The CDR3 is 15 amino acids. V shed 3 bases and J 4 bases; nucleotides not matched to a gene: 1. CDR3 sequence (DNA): TGTGCCAGTAGTATGGGACTAGCGGGTTACAATGAGCAGTTCTTC. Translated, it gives CASSMGLAGYNEQFF.